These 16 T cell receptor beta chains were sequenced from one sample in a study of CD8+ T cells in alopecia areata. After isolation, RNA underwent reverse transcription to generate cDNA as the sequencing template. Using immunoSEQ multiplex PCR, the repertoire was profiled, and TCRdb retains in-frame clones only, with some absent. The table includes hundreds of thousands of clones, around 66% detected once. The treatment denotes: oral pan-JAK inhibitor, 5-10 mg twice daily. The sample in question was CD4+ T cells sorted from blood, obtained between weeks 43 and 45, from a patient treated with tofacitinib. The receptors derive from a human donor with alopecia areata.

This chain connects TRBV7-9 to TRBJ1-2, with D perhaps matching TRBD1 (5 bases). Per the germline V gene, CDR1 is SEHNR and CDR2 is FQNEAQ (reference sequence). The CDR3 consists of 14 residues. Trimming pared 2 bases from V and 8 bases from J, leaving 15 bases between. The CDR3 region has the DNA TGTGCCAGCAGCTTAACGATAAAGGGGAGCGGCTACACCTTC. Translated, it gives CASSLTIKGSGYTF.

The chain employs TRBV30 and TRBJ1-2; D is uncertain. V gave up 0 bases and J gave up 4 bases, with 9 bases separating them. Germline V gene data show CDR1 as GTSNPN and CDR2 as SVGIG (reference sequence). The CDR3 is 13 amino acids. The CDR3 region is CAWSVTASYGYTF. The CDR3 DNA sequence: TGTGCCTGGAGTGTAACGGCAAGCTATGGCTACACCTTC.

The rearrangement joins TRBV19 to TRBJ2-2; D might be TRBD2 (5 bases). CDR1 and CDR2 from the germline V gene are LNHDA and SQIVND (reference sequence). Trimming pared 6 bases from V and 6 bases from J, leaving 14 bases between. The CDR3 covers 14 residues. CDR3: CASRSQVGAGELFF. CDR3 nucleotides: TGTGCCAGTAGGAGCCAGGTGGGAGCCGGGGAGCTGTTTTTT.

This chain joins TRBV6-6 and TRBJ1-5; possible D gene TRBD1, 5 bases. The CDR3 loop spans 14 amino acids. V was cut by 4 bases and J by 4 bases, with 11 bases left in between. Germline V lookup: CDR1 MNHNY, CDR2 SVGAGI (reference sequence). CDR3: CASSLQEINQPQHF. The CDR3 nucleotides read TGTGCCAGCAGTTTACAGGAGATAAATCAGCCCCAGCATTTT.

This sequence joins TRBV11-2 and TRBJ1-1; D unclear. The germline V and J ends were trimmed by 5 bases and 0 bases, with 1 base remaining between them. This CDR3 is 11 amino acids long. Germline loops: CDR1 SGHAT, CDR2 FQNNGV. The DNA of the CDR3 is TGTGCCAGCAGCATGAACACTGAAGCTTTCTTT. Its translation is CASSMNTEAFF.

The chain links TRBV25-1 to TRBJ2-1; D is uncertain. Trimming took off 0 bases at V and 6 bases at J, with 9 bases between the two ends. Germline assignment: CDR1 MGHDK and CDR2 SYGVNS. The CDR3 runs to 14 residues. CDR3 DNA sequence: TGTGCCAGCAGTGAATATGGGCCCCTCAATGAGCAGTTCTTC. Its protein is CASSEYGPLNEQFF.

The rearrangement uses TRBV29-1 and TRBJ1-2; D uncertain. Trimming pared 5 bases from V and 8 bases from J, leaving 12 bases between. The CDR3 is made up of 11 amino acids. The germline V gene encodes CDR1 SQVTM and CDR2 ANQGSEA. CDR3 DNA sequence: TGCAGCGTTTTCACAGAGGAAGGCTACACCTTC. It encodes CSVFTEEGYTF.

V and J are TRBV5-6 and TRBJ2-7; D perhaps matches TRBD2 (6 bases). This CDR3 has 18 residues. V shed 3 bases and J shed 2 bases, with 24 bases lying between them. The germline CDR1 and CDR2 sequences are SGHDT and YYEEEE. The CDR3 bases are TGTGCCAGCAGCTCAATTGATACCGGGACTCTCCTAACCTACGAGCAGTACTTC. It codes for CASSSIDTGTLLTYEQYF.

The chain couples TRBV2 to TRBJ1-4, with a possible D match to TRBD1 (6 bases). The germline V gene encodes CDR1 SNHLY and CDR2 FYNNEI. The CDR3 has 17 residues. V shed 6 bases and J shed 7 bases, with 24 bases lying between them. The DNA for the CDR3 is TGTGCCAGCAGCGGGATCCAGCTCGGGGGGCAGGGTGAAAAACTGTTTTTT. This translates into CASSGIQLGGQGEKLFF. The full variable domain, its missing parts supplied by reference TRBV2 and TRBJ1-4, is EPEVTQTPSHQVTQMGQEVILRCVPISNHLYFYWYRQILGQKVEFLVSFYNNEISEKSEIFDDQFSVERPDGSNFTLKIRSTKLEDSAMYFCASSGIQLGGQGEKLFFGSGTQLSVL.

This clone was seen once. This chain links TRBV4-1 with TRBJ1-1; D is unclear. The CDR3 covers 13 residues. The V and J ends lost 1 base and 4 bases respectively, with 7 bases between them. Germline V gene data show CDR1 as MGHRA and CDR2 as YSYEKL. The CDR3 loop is CASSQVMATEAFF. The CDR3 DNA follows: TGCGCCAGCAGCCAAGTAATGGCCACTGAAGCTTTCTTT.

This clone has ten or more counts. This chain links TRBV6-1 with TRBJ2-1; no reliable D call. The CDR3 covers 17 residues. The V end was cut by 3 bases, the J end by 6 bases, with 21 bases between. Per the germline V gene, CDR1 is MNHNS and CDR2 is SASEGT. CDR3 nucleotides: TGTGCCAGCAGTGACGTGTGGACGGGTCAACAATCCAATGAGCAGTTCTTC. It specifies CASSDVWTGQQSNEQFF.

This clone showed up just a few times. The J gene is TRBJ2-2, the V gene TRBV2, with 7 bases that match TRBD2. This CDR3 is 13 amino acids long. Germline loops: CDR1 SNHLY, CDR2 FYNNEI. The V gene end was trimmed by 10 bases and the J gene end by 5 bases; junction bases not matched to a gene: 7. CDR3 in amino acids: CATREDQTGELFF. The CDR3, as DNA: TGTGCCACACGGGAGGACCAAACCGGGGAGCTGTTTTTT.

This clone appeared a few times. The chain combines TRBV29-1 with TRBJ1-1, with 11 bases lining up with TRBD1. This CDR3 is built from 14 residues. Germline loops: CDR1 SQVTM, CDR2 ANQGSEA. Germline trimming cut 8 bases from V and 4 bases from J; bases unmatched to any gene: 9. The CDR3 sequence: CSTRDGTGGTEAFF. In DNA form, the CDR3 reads TGCAGCACTCGAGATGGGACAGGGGGCACTGAAGCTTTCTTT.

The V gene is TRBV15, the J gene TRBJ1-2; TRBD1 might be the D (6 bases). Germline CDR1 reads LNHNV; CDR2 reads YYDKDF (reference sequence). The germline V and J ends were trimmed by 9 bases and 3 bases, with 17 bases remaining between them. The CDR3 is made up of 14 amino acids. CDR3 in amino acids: CATAGGSTYYGYTF. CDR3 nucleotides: TGTGCCACAGCCGGGGGCTCGACTTACTATGGCTACACCTTC.

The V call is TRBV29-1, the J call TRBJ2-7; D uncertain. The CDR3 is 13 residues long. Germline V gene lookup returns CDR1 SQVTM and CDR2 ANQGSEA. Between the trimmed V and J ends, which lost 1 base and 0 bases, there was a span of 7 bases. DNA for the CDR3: TGCAGCGTTGAAGCGGAAAGCTCCTACGAGCAGTACTTC. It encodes CSVEAESSYEQYF.

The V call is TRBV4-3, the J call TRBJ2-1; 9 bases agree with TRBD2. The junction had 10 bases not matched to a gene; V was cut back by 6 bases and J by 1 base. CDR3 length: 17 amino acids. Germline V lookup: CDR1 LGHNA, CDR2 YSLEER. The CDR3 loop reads CASRHPKTSGSYNEQFF. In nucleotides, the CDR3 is TGCGCCAGCAGACATCCGAAAACTAGCGGGTCCTACAATGAGCAGTTCTTC.